This entry concerns a single TCR beta chain. The authors' processing: Reference gene primers were amplified, and this amplification served to estimate nucleated cell counts. Only in-frame clones appear in the TCRdb table, and some are missing; sequencing was by immunoSEQ multiplex PCR. That table gives V, J and clone size, and the DNA gave D and trimming. In the table there are roughly 100,000 clones, over 75% of which are singletons. The sample is drawn from a study of blood T cell repertoires in COVID-19. About the study: The origin of the acute and convalescent COVID-19 samples was the United States, Italy and Spain.

The sample was peripheral blood. This receptor was taken from a human donor in a cohort sampled during active or convalescent COVID-19.

The CDR3 bases are TGTGCCAGCTCTGGGGAGGGGCGTGAGCAGTACTTC. Amino acid sequence: CASSGEGREQYF. The J gene is TRBJ2-7, the V gene TRBV28; 7 bases are shared with TRBD2. Germline CDR1 MDHEN, CDR2 SYDVKM. Trimming at V came to 8 bases and at J to 7 bases, leaving 8 bases not matched to a gene. There are 12 residues in the CDR3.